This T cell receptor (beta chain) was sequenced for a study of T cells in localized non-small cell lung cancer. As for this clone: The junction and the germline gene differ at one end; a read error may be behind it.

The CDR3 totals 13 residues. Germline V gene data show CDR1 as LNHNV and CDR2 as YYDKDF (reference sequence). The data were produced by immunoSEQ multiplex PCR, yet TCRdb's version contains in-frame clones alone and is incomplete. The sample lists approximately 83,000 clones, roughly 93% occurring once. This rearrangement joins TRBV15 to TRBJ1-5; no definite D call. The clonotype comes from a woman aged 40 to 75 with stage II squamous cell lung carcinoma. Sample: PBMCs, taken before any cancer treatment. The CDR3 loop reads CATRREVMEPQHF. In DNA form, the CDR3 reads TGTGCCACCAGAAGAGAAGTGATGGAGCCCCAGCATTTT.